What follows is one T cell receptor beta chain and its context. The data stem from a study of T cell changes during pregnancy in multiple sclerosis. Libraries were prepared by immunoSEQ multiplex PCR; TCRdb keeps only in-frame clonotypes and omits some of them. The repertoire holds around 100,000 clones, with more than 85% as singletons. The sequencing used peripheral blood, collected in the third trimester of pregnancy. This TCR came from a female donor with multiple sclerosis, enrolled in a pregnancy study.

The CDR3 here is CASSSDGTGAETQYF. Written as DNA, the CDR3 is TGTGCCAGCAGCTCGGACGGGACAGGGGCAGAGACCCAGTACTTC. The chain joins TRBV13 to TRBJ2-5; 10 nucleotides match TRBD1. Germline V CDR1 and CDR2: PRHDT, FYEKMQ (reference sequence). V trimming: 4 bases; J trimming: 4 bases; junction bases outside the gene matches: 6. This CDR3 is 15 amino acids long.